Detailed here is one T cell receptor beta chain. This entry comes from a study of T cells in localized non-small cell lung cancer. Germline assignment: CDR1 SNHLY and CDR2 FYNNEI. The CDR3 loop spans 14 amino acids. V was pared by 6 bases and J by 0 bases, with 2 bases of the junction left unmatched. Some clones are missing from TCRdb's copy, which holds only in-frame ones; the method was immunoSEQ multiplex PCR. Among about 11,000 clones listed, more than 90% were seen once. The material was peripheral blood, obtained before any cancer treatment. The sequence was obtained from a male donor older than 55 with stage III lung adenocarcinoma. The chain has TRBV2 and TRBJ1-5, with 7 positions matching TRBD1. The CDR3 nucleotides read TGTGCCAGCAGGACAGGGTTTAGCAATCAGCCCCAGCATTTT. Its protein is CASRTGFSNQPQHF.